One sample yielded the 30 T cell receptor beta chains listed below, sequenced in a study of blood T cell repertoires in COVID-19. TCRdb's table, derived via immunoSEQ multiplex PCR, lists solely in-frame clones and lacks some. The sample gives 140,000 or so clones, about 85% of which show up once; roughly 2.7% is in the top ten. The sample consisted of peripheral blood. Every receptor here comes from a human donor with acute or convalescent COVID-19. The donor label of this sample is uncertain.

The chain carries TRBV30 and TRBJ1-6; possibly TRBD1 for D (6 bases). Trimming cost V 0 bases and J 4 bases, with 16 bases left between them. This CDR3 is built from 17 residues. Germline-derived CDR1 and CDR2 are GTSNPN and SVGIG (reference sequence). The CDR3 region has the DNA TGTGCCTGGAGTGTACGGCAGGGGATACGTTATAATTCACCCCTCCACTTT. As protein: CAWSVRQGIRYNSPLHF.

The chain joins TRBV11-2 to TRBJ2-3; no reliable D call. Looked up from germline, CDR1 is SGHAT and CDR2 is FQNNGV. V was shortened by 0 bases and J by 0 bases, with 4 bases between the two germline ends. The length of the CDR3 is 14 residues. CDR3 protein: CASSLDGSTDTQYF. The CDR3 nucleotides are TGTGCCAGCAGCTTAGATGGCAGCACAGATACGCAGTATTTT.

V and J are TRBV28 and TRBJ2-7; 10 bases agree with TRBD1. Germline V gene data show CDR1 as MDHEN and CDR2 as SYDVKM. The CDR3 length is 15 residues. J lost 4 bases, V lost 5 bases, and 8 bases had no gene match. The CDR3 nucleotides are TGTGCCAGCAGTGCGGCCGGGACAGGGGTGTACGAGCAGTACTTC. Encoded protein: CASSAAGTGVYEQYF.

The chain joins TRBV6-2 or TRBV6-3 to TRBJ1-2; D not certain. The V gene's germline CDR1 is MNHEY and CDR2 SVGEGT. Trimming removed 5 bases from V and 10 bases from J, with 14 bases in between. This CDR3 spans 12 amino acids. CDR3 coding DNA: TGTGCCAGCAGTGGCCGACTTGAGGTCTACACCTTC. Its protein is CASSGRLEVYTF.

This rearrangement joins TRBV6-5 to TRBJ1-5; D possibly corresponds to TRBD1 (5 bases). The V gene's germline CDR1 is MNHEY and CDR2 SVGAGI. The V end was cut by 5 bases, the J end by 6 bases, with 11 bases between. This CDR3 region has 13 residues. CDR3 protein: CASSPREGQPQHF. DNA of the CDR3: TGTGCCAGCAGTCCCAGGGAGGGTCAGCCCCAGCATTTT.

The V call is TRBV28, the J call TRBJ2-1, with 9 bases matching TRBD2. The J segment lost 2 bases and the V segment lost 8 bases, leaving 4 bases of the junction unmatched. This CDR3 contains 14 residues. The V gene's germline CDR1 is MDHEN and CDR2 SYDVKM. The CDR3 here is CASHSGGTYNEQFF. In DNA form, the CDR3 reads TGTGCCAGCCATAGCGGGGGCACCTACAATGAGCAGTTCTTC.

The J gene is TRBJ2-7, the V gene TRBV28; D is perhaps TRBD2 (7 bases). From germline, CDR1 is MDHEN and CDR2 SYDVKM. V was pared by 3 bases and J by 2 bases, with 11 bases between. CDR3 length equals 14 residues. CDR3 in amino acids: CASSFRGATYEQYF. The CDR3 DNA is TGTGCCAGCAGTTTCCGGGGGGCCACCTACGAGCAGTACTTC.

The chain employs TRBV6-6 and TRBJ1-2; the match to TRBD1 covers 11 bases. V lost 4 bases, J lost 2 bases, and 6 bases stayed unmatched. Germline V CDR1 and CDR2: MNHNY, SVGAGI (reference sequence). CDR3 size: 16 residues. The chain's CDR3 is CASSSPGTGGNYGYTF. For the CDR3, the DNA is TGTGCCAGCAGTTCCCCCGGGACAGGGGGGAACTATGGCTACACCTTC.

The V and J genes are TRBV7-9 and TRBJ2-4, with 9 bases identical to TRBD1. The V gene end was trimmed by 5 bases and the J gene end by 8 bases; junction bases not matched to a gene: 4. Germline CDR1 is SEHNR and CDR2 is FQNEAQ (reference sequence). The CDR3 runs 13 residues. The CDR3 sequence: CASSVQGAHIQYF. The CDR3 coding sequence is TGTGCCAGCAGCGTACAGGGGGCTCACATTCAGTACTTC.

The V call is TRBV7-8, the J call TRBJ1-4, with 9 bases identical to TRBD1. Germline CDR1 is SGHVS and CDR2 is FQNEAQ. Losses at the gene ends were 3 bases for V and 4 bases for J; bases not matched to a gene: 3. This CDR3 is 15 amino acids long. DNA of the CDR3: TGTGCCAGCAGCTTTTCGACAGGGGGTAATGAAAAACTGTTTTTT. The encoded protein is CASSFSTGGNEKLFF.

This clone has more than one count but fewer than ten. This chain joins TRBV28 and TRBJ1-3; maybe TRBD1 (5 bases). This CDR3 is built from 14 residues. V was trimmed by 5 bases and J by 5 bases, leaving 13 bases between them. The germline V gene encodes CDR1 MDHEN and CDR2 SYDVKM. The CDR3 spells CASSNTAGRNTIYF. The CDR3 bases are TGTGCCAGCAGTAATACTGCAGGGAGAAACACCATATATTTT.

The chain joins TRBV7-2 to TRBJ2-3, with 7 nucleotides matching TRBD2. CDR1 is SGHTA and CDR2 is FQGNSA in the germline V gene. V dropped 5 bases and J dropped 4; count of bases not matched to a gene: 3. This CDR3 has 13 amino acids. The CDR3 nucleotides read TGTGCCAGCAGCGTGACTAGCCCAGATACGCAGTATTTT. Residues: CASSVTSPDTQYF. Looking up the rest from reference TRBV7-2 and TRBJ2-3 gives the full variable domain: GAGVSQSPSNKVTEKGKDVELRCDPISGHTALYWYRQSLGQGLEFLIYFQGNSAPDKSGLPSDRFSAERTGGSVSTLTIQRTQQEDSAVYLCASSVTSPDTQYFGPGTRLTVL.

This clone was seen only once. The chain uses TRBV6-2 or TRBV6-3 and TRBJ2-7; D is possibly TRBD2 (6 bases). Trimming took off 0 bases at V and 3 bases at J, with 15 bases between the two ends. CDR1 is MNHEY, CDR2 SVGEGT, per germline. The CDR3 has 16 residues. As DNA, the CDR3 is TGTGCCAGCAGTTACTCGATATTATTAGCGGACTACGAGCAGTACGTC. The encoded protein is CASSYSILLADYEQYV.

V usage is TRBV7-2 and J usage is TRBJ1-1, with no clear D. The CDR3 is 14 amino acids. Germline-derived CDR1 and CDR2 are SGHTA and FQGNSA. The V and J ends lost 3 bases and 0 bases respectively, with 8 bases between them. In nucleotides, the CDR3 is TGTGCCAGCAGCTTTTCGGGATTGAACACTGAAGCTTTCTTT. As protein: CASSFSGLNTEAFF.

This clone came up a few times. The rearrangement joins TRBV29-1 to TRBJ2-7, with D possibly matching TRBD1 (5 bases). V gave up 0 bases and J gave up 2 bases, with 11 bases separating them. The CDR3 runs to 14 residues. Germline CDR1 SQVTM, CDR2 ANQGSEA. CDR3 nucleotides: TGCAGCGTTGAAGACCCCCAGGGTGCCTACGAGCAGTACTTC. It codes for CSVEDPQGAYEQYF.

The V gene is TRBV19, the J gene TRBJ2-7; 9 bases line up with TRBD2. Germline-derived CDR1 and CDR2 are LNHDA and SQIVND (reference sequence). This CDR3 is 16 amino acids long. The junction had 13 bases not matched to a gene; V was cut back by 7 bases and J by 3 bases. The chain's CDR3 is CASNLNPRGGLYEQYV. CDR3 coding DNA: TGTGCCAGTAACCTCAACCCGCGGGGGGGGCTCTACGAGCAGTACGTC.

The V and J genes are TRBV11-2 and TRBJ1-4; D remains ambiguous. The CDR3 covers 14 residues. V was shortened by 0 bases and J by 8 bases, with 10 bases between the two germline ends. Germline V CDR1 and CDR2: SGHAT, FQNNGV. The CDR3 region is CASSLDSGREKLFF. The CDR3 DNA reads as TGTGCCAGCAGCTTAGATTCGGGTCGCGAAAAACTGTTTTTT.

The sample holds one count of this clone. This chain connects TRBV5-8 to TRBJ1-2; unclear D gene. V dropped 2 bases and J dropped 3 bases, with 5 bases sitting between them. In germline, CDR1 is SGHTS, CDR2 YDEGEE. This CDR3 has 12 residues. The CDR3 here is CASSFRDYGYTF. In nucleotides, the CDR3 is TGTGCCAGCAGCTTCCGAGACTATGGCTACACCTTC.

The V and J genes are TRBV24-1 and TRBJ2-1; a weak D match, TRBD2 (6 bases). CDR3 size: 16 residues. Trimming stripped 3 bases from V and 1 base from J, with 12 bases between. The germline gives CDR1 KGHDR, CDR2 SFDVKD. The CDR3 DNA is TGTGCCACCAGTGATGCCCTAGCGCTTTCCTACAATGAGCAGTTCTTC. Its protein product is CATSDALALSYNEQFF.

This chain joins TRBV18 and TRBJ2-2; 11 bases are shared with TRBD1. The germline V gene encodes CDR1 KGHSH and CDR2 LQKENI. The CDR3 contains 17 residues. V was clipped by 3 bases and J by 1 base; unmatched bases: 4. The chain's CDR3 is CASSPAGTGGNTGELFF. The CDR3, as DNA: TGTGCCAGCTCACCTGCCGGGACAGGGGGGAACACCGGGGAGCTGTTTTTT.

V gene TRBV9 combines with J gene TRBJ1-1, with TRBD1 matching 7 bases. Unmatched junction bases numbered 12, after V lost 3 bases and J lost 1 base. This CDR3 has 17 amino acids. The germline V gene encodes CDR1 SGDLS and CDR2 YYNGEE. The CDR3 sequence: CASSGGMTGSRNTEAFF. As DNA, the CDR3 is TGTGCCAGCAGCGGAGGGATGACAGGGTCGAGGAACACTGAAGCTTTCTTT.

This clone came up a few times. The chain joins TRBV28 to TRBJ1-1, with D unclear. Germline V gene lookup returns CDR1 MDHEN and CDR2 SYDVKM. V dropped 2 bases and J dropped 4 bases, with 11 bases sitting between them. This CDR3 is 14 amino acids long. This CDR3 reads CASSLPGGSTEAFF. The CDR3 nucleotides read TGTGCCAGCAGTTTACCGGGTGGAAGCACTGAAGCTTTCTTT. Supplemented by reference TRBV28 and TRBJ1-1, the full variable domain reads DVKVTQSSRYLVKRTGEKVFLECVQDMDHENMFWYRQDPGLGLRLIYFSYDVKMKEKGDIPEGYSVSREKKERFSLILESASTNQTSMYLCASSLPGGSTEAFFGQGTRLTVV.

This clone has only one observation. The chain employs TRBV5-1 and TRBJ2-6; TRBD1 matches at 7 bases. CDR1 SGHRS and CDR2 YFSETQ come from the germline V gene. This CDR3 is 16 amino acids long. J gave up 0 bases and V 4 bases, and 4 bases lay outside the gene matches. This chain's CDR3 is CASSVPGGSGANVLTF. Written as DNA, the CDR3 is TGCGCCAGCAGCGTCCCAGGGGGCTCTGGGGCCAACGTCCTGACTTTC.

This chain joins TRBV6-2 or TRBV6-3 and TRBJ2-1, with 14 bases fitting TRBD2. This CDR3 comprises 16 residues. Trimming at V came to 4 bases and at J to 4 bases, leaving 3 bases not matched to a gene. Germline V CDR1 and CDR2: MNHEY, SVGEGT. CDR3 sequence reads: CASSSGLAGVYNEQFF. CDR3 DNA: TGTGCCAGCAGTTCGGGACTAGCGGGGGTATACAATGAGCAGTTCTTC.

V and J are TRBV24-1 and TRBJ1-4; 8 bases agree with TRBD1. The V segment lost 4 bases and the J segment 2 bases; nucleotides outside the gene matches: 5. From germline, CDR1 is KGHDR and CDR2 SFDVKD. The CDR3 consists of 16 residues. CDR3 amino acids: CATSEQRDRTNEKLFF. DNA for the CDR3: TGTGCCACCAGTGAGCAACGGGACAGGACTAATGAAAAACTGTTTTTT.

The chain has TRBV28 and TRBJ1-6; TRBD1 matches 7 bases. Germline CDR1 is MDHEN and CDR2 is SYDVKM. V gave up 5 bases and J gave up 14 bases; unmatched junction bases: 18. This CDR3 is 16 amino acids long. CDR3 sequence reads: CASSTRKRGLLSALHF. The CDR3 coding sequence is TGTGCCAGCAGTACCCGAAAAAGGGGGCTTTTATCAGCCCTCCACTTT.

This clone was seen once. CDR3 DNA: TGCGCCAGCAGCCGGTCAGGGGTTTTCTACAATGAGCAGTTCTTC. Its translation: CASSRSGVFYNEQFF. The gene calls are TRBV4-3 and TRBJ2-1, with D perhaps matching TRBD1 (6 bases). Germline lookup yields CDR1 LGHNA and CDR2 YSLEER. Trimming removed 4 bases from V and 3 bases from J, with 13 bases in between. The CDR3 contains 15 residues.

V gene TRBV7-9 combines with J gene TRBJ2-5; TRBD1 matches 7 bases. Germline CDR1 and CDR2: SEHNR and FQNEAQ (reference sequence). This CDR3 comprises 15 residues. V was clipped by 5 bases and J by 5 bases; unmatched bases: 11. This CDR3 is CASSGWTGPWETQYF. The CDR3 DNA sequence: TGTGCCAGCAGCGGCTGGACAGGCCCCTGGGAGACCCAGTACTTC.

The chain is built from TRBV27 and TRBJ2-5; 9 bases are shared with TRBD1. Germline CDR1 reads MNHEY; CDR2 reads SMNVEV (reference sequence). The junction had 8 bases not matched to a gene; V was cut back by 11 bases and J by 4 bases. The CDR3 length is 13 residues. CDR3 protein: CASTGGNRETQYF. CDR3 bases: TGTGCCTCCACAGGGGGCAACAGAGAGACCCAGTACTTC.

The V and J genes are TRBV24-1 and TRBJ2-3; 14 bases align to TRBD2. CDR1 and CDR2 from the germline V gene are KGHDR and SFDVKD. V was clipped by 2 bases and J by 6 bases; unmatched bases: 12. This CDR3 region has 19 residues. The CDR3 bases are TGTGCCACCAGTGATTGGGGAGGGACTAGCGGGGGATCGGCGGATACGCAGTATTTT. This translates into CATSDWGGTSGGSADTQYF.